A single sample gave rise to the 5 T cell receptor beta chains below, sequenced in a study of cytomegalovirus exposure and HLA in healthy donors. The PCR employed 60 Vbeta primers together with 13 Jbeta primers. The data were produced by immunoSEQ multiplex PCR, yet TCRdb's version contains in-frame clones alone and is incomplete. Of 54,000 or so clones in the sample, 55% to 65% were seen once. The sample was PBMCs. These TCRs come from a human donor in good health.

This chain connects TRBV7-6 to TRBJ1-1, with D tentatively TRBD1 (6 bases). The V gene lost 1 base and the J gene lost 0 bases, with 24 bases spanning the gap. Germline CDR1 is SGHVS and CDR2 is FNYEAQ. The CDR3 extends over 20 amino acids. This chain's CDR3 is CASSLVIVGAGTALNTEAFF. The CDR3, as DNA: TGTGCCAGCAGCTTAGTAATAGTGGGGGCAGGGACGGCTCTGAACACTGAAGCTTTCTTT.

J is TRBJ1-6 and V is TRBV28; D might be TRBD1 (6 bases). The CDR3 loop spans 13 amino acids. CDR1 and CDR2 (germline): MDHEN, SYDVKM. Deletions cut 6 bases from V and 11 bases from J, with 14 bases between. The CDR3 nucleotides read TGTGCCAGCAGCGGACAGCCATGGACACCCCTCCACTTT. As protein: CASSGQPWTPLHF.

The gene calls are TRBV29-1 and TRBJ2-6, with D maybe TRBD2 (5 bases). Trimming removed 3 bases at V and 2 bases at J, with 8 bases between. CDR3 length: 14 residues. Germline V lookup: CDR1 SQVTM, CDR2 ANQGSEA. The CDR3 here is CSVEAGAGANVLTF. For the CDR3, the DNA is TGCAGCGTTGAGGCCGGGGCTGGGGCCAACGTCCTGACTTTC.

This clone was seen more than once but under ten times. The chain joins TRBV6-5 to TRBJ2-6, with TRBD2 identical over 7 bases. The CDR3 is made up of 14 amino acids. With V trimmed by 6 bases and J by 2 bases, 1 base remained unmatched. Germline CDR1 and CDR2: MNHEY and SVGAGI. The CDR3 region has the DNA TGTGCCAGCAGGACTAGCACTGGGGCCAACGTCCTGACTTTC. Amino acids: CASRTSTGANVLTF.

The chain uses TRBV29-1 and TRBJ1-1; TRBD1 aligns across 11 bases. The V segment lost 0 bases and the J segment 3 bases; nucleotides outside the gene matches: 9. The CDR3 is made up of 17 amino acids. Germline loops: CDR1 SQVTM, CDR2 ANQGSEA. CDR3 DNA: TGCAGCGTTGAAGATTTGAGGACAGGGGGCGATTACACTGAAGCTTTCTTT. Protein product: CSVEDLRTGGDYTEAFF.